The following is a T cell receptor (beta chain) sequence with its context. The source of the sample is a study of cytomegalovirus exposure and HLA in healthy donors. Trimming shortened V by 1 base and J by 3 bases, and 10 bases separated the two germline ends. This CDR3 region has 14 residues. CDR1 SGHNT and CDR2 YYREEE come from the germline V gene (reference sequence). Researchers ran the PCR with 60 Vbeta and 13 Jbeta primers. Profiling relied on immunoSEQ multiplex PCR, and the TCRdb table lists in-frame clones only, not all of them. The sample contains 150,000 to 160,000 clones, roughly 77% of which appear only once.

The sample consisted of PBMCs. The chain employs TRBV5-4 and TRBJ1-1; perhaps TRBD1 as D (5 bases). The TCR was taken from a man under 40 in good health and CMV-seropositive. DNA of the CDR3: TGTGCCAGCAGCTTGAACTCAGGGCACACTGAAGCTTTCTTT. Encoded protein: CASSLNSGHTEAFF.